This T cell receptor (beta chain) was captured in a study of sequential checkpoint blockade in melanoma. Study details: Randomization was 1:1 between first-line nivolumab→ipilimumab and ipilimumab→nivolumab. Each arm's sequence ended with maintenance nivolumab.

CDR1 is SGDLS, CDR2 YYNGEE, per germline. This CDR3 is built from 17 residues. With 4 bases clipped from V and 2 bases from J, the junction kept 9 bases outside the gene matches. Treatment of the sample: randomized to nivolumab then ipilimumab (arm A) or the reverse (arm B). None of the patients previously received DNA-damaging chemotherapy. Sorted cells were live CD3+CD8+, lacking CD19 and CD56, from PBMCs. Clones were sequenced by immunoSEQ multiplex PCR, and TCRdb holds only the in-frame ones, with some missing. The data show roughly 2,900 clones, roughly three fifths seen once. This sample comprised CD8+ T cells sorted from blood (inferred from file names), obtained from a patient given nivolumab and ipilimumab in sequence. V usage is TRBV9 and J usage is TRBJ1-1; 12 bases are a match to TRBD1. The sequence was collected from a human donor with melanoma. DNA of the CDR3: TGTGCCAGCAGCATTCCCGGGACAGGGGGCCCTAACACTGAAGCTTTCTTT. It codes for CASSIPGTGGPNTEAFF.